Shown below are 8 T cell receptor beta chains from a single sample sequenced in a study of T cell responses to AZD1222 COVID-19 vaccine. TCRdb keeps only in-frame clones here, not all; method: immunoSEQ multiplex PCR. The sample holds over 120,000 clones; 75% to 90% are singletons and the top ten take 1.5% to 2%. Sequenced material: peripheral blood, taken on day 0 of AZD1222 vaccination. These receptors originate from an adult in good health.

The J gene is TRBJ1-1, the V gene TRBV5-6; D not resolved. The CDR3 has 14 residues. Looked up from germline, CDR1 is SGHDT and CDR2 is YYEEEE. V gave up 2 bases and J gave up 3 bases, with 11 bases separating them. In nucleotides, the CDR3 is TGTGCCAGCAGCTTCCTCGGGTCGGACACTGAAGCTTTCTTT. Its translation: CASSFLGSDTEAFF.

The rearrangement uses TRBV7-3 and TRBJ2-2; 8 bases map to TRBD1. Germline loops: CDR1 SGHTA, CDR2 FQGTGA. The V and J ends lost 6 bases and 7 bases, in that order; junction bases with no gene match: 4. The CDR3 runs 13 residues. The chain's CDR3 is CASRQDRDGELFF. Written as DNA, the CDR3 is TGTGCCAGCAGACAGGACAGGGACGGGGAGCTGTTTTTT.

This clone was seen more than once but under ten times. In DNA form, the CDR3 reads TGTGCCAGCAGTCCGCGGGGTCACTATGGGTATGGCTACACCTTC. It encodes CASSPRGHYGYGYTF. The chain is built from TRBV6-5 and TRBJ1-2; D uncertain. The CDR3 spans 15 residues. Per germline, CDR1 MNHEY and CDR2 SVGAGI. V lost 5 bases and J 5 bases, leaving 18 bases between the germline ends.

This chain uses TRBV6-5 with TRBJ1-4; 9 bases match TRBD1. CDR1 MNHEY and CDR2 SVGAGI come from the germline V gene. The CDR3 spans 15 residues. V trimming: 2 bases; J trimming: 10 bases; junction bases outside the gene matches: 8. CDR3 in amino acids: CASSYLGTGKAKLFF. Written as DNA, the CDR3 is TGTGCCAGCAGTTACCTTGGGACAGGGAAGGCAAAACTGTTTTTT.

The gene calls are TRBV5-1 and TRBJ2-7; D gene ambiguous. V shed 4 bases and J shed 3 bases, with 14 bases lying between them. The germline CDR1 and CDR2 sequences are SGHRS and YFSETQ. The CDR3 is 14 amino acids. This CDR3 reads CASSPPTNYYEQYF. The CDR3 DNA reads TGCGCCAGCAGCCCCCCGACAAACTACTACGAGCAGTACTTC.

The table lists this clone with a count of one. The chain has TRBV4-2 and TRBJ2-3; perhaps TRBD2 as D (6 bases). The CDR3 contains 15 residues. Trimming pared 6 bases from V and 1 base from J, leaving 14 bases between. CDR1 and CDR2 (germline): LGHNA, YNFKEQ. The CDR3 DNA reads TGTGCCAGCAGGCGGGACTCCAGTGGCACAGATACGCAGTATTTT. As protein: CASRRDSSGTDTQYF.

The genes are TRBV2 and TRBJ1-2; no definite D call. The ends were cut back, 3 bases at V and 4 bases at J, with 12 bases in the middle. Germline lookup yields CDR1 SNHLY and CDR2 FYNNEI. This CDR3 is 14 amino acids long. The CDR3 DNA reads TGTGCCAGCAGTGAGGACCTGCTGGGCTATGGCTACACCTTC. Translated: CASSEDLLGYGYTF.

This clone was seen just once. The DNA for the CDR3 is TGTGCCAGCAGCTTATTGGGAGATTTAAACACTGAAGCTTTCTTT. This encodes CASSLLGDLNTEAFF. This chain uses TRBV7-6 with TRBJ1-1; D remains unclear. The CDR3 consists of 15 residues. Trimming removed 2 bases at V and 2 bases at J, with 12 bases between. The germline gives CDR1 SGHVS, CDR2 FNYEAQ.